The 28 T cell receptor beta chains below come from one sample, sequenced in a study of a mutant IDH1 vaccine in newly diagnosed glioma. The time point here: week 5, during vaccination. Topical imiquimod was applied with each vaccine dose, which held 300 ug of mutant IDH1 20-mer peptide. Assay: immunoSEQ multiplex PCR; the TCRdb copy retains only in-frame clones and omits some. The sample shows over 25,000 clones, roughly nine tenths of them seen only once. Their specific antigens are unknown. The input for sequencing was peripheral blood mononuclear cells (PBMCs), taken from a glioma patient whose treatment included an IDH1 peptide vaccine. These receptors came from a middle-aged woman with glioma. Some clones in this sample may be carry-over from other donors' samples.

The chain is built from TRBV29-1 and TRBJ2-6; TRBD2 is a possible D gene (5 bases). In germline, CDR1 is SQVTM, CDR2 ANQGSEA. The CDR3 totals 15 residues. Deletions cut 4 bases from V and 0 bases from J, with 10 bases between. The CDR3 sequence: CSVVGVDSGANVLTF. CDR3 in DNA: TGCAGCGTTGTCGGGGTAGACTCTGGGGCCAACGTCCTGACTTTC.

The V call is TRBV12-1, the J call TRBJ2-3; the table calls TRBD1, which could not be checked here. TRBV12-1 is termed a pseudogene. This CDR3 comprises 16 residues. CDR3 DNA: TGTGCCAGCAGCTTTTGCAAAGGACAGGGCACAGATACGCAGTATTTT. It encodes CASSFCKGQGTDTQYF.

The genes are TRBV11-2 and TRBJ1-1; D remains ambiguous. Between the trimmed V and J ends, which lost 1 base and 4 bases, there was a span of 7 bases. CDR3 length equals 13 residues. CDR1 and CDR2 from the germline V gene are SGHAT and FQNNGV. CDR3 sequence: CASSLGVGTEAFF. The CDR3 DNA reads as TGTGCCAGCAGCTTAGGTGTGGGCACTGAAGCTTTCTTT. Using reference TRBV11-2 and TRBJ1-1 for the parts outside the CDR3, the full variable domain is EAGVAQSPRYKIIEKRQSVAFWCNPISGHATLYWYQQILGQGPKLLIQFQNNGVVDDSQLPKDRFSAERLKGVDSTLKIQPAKLEDSAVYLCASSLGVGTEAFFGQGTRLTVV.

This clone was found once. V usage is TRBV13 and J usage is TRBJ2-3, with 7 bases that match TRBD2. The CDR3 covers 15 residues. The germline V gene has CDR1 PRHDT and CDR2 FYEKMQ (reference sequence). With 5 bases clipped from V and 2 bases from J, the junction kept 7 bases outside the gene matches. The CDR3 here is CASSPRRGNTDTQYF. The CDR3 nucleotides are TGTGCCAGCAGCCCAAGGCGGGGGAACACAGATACGCAGTATTTT. The full variable domain, with the rest looked up from reference TRBV13 and TRBJ2-3, is AAGVIQSPRHLIKEKRETATLKCYPIPRHDTVYWYQQGPGQDPQFLISFYEKMQSDKGSIPDRFSAQQFSDYHSELNMSSLELGDSALYFCASSPRRGNTDTQYFGPGTRLTVL.

The chain is built from TRBV11-2 and TRBJ1-2, with TRBD1 as a possible D gene (5 bases). There are 13 residues in the CDR3. V was cut by 2 bases and J by 8 bases, with 12 bases left in between. From germline, CDR1 is SGHAT and CDR2 FQNNGV. CDR3 residues: CASSLRAGSGYTF. The CDR3 region has the DNA TGTGCCAGCAGCTTAAGGGCAGGGAGCGGCTACACCTTC.

V gene TRBV6-5 combines with J gene TRBJ2-2, with 10 bases identical to TRBD2. V was clipped by 6 bases and J by 5 bases; unmatched bases: 3. This CDR3 is built from 14 residues. CDR1 and CDR2 from the germline V gene are MNHEY and SVGAGI. In DNA form, the CDR3 reads TGTGCCAGCAGAGAGGGACTAGCGACCGGGGAGCTGTTTTTT. Its protein is CASREGLATGELFF.

V usage is TRBV9 and J usage is TRBJ2-5; D is perhaps TRBD2 (7 bases). Per germline, CDR1 SGDLS and CDR2 YYNGEE. This CDR3 contains 15 residues. V lost 0 bases to trimming and J lost 2 bases, with 11 bases between them. Written as DNA, the CDR3 is TGTGCCAGCAGCGTAGCGGGGGGCCCTCAAGAGACCCAGTACTTC. Translation gives CASSVAGGPQETQYF.

Sample share makes this clone medium-sized (0.01 to 0.1%). CDR3 coding DNA: TGTGCCAGCATCTCCGGGACAGGGGAAGCCGGGGAGCTGTTTTTT. Translation: CASISGTGEAGELFF. This chain connects TRBV28 to TRBJ2-2, with 10 bases lining up with TRBD1. Per germline, CDR1 MDHEN and CDR2 SYDVKM. Unmatched junction bases numbered 8, after V lost 7 bases and J lost 6 bases. The CDR3 spans 15 residues.

The rearrangement uses TRBV28 and TRBJ1-3; D remains ambiguous. Deletions cut 7 bases from V and 4 bases from J, with 11 bases between. The CDR3 is 13 amino acids. CDR1 MDHEN and CDR2 SYDVKM come from the germline V gene. CDR3 bases: TGTGCCAGCACTCCCCGCGGGGGAAACACCATATATTTT. The encoded protein is CASTPRGGNTIYF.

The CDR3 reads CASHPGGSYNEQFF. The CDR3 bases are TGTGCCAGCCACCCGGGGGGCTCTTACAATGAGCAGTTCTTC. J is TRBJ2-1 and V is TRBV7-2; D might be TRBD2 (7 bases). This CDR3 is 14 amino acids long. The V end lost 8 bases, the J end lost 4 bases, and 15 bases lay between the germline ends. Germline lookup yields CDR1 SGHTA and CDR2 FQGNSA. Drawing the rest from reference TRBV7-2 and TRBJ2-1, the complete variable domain is GAGVSQSPSNKVTEKGKDVELRCDPISGHTALYWYRQSLGQGLEFLIYFQGNSAPDKSGLPSDRFSAERTGGSVSTLTIQRTQQEDSAVYLCASHPGGSYNEQFFGPGTRLTVL.

The chain uses TRBV2 and TRBJ2-7, with TRBD1 matching 9 bases. Germline trimming cut 8 bases from V and 0 bases from J; bases unmatched to any gene: 5. CDR3 length: 14 amino acids. From germline, CDR1 is SNHLY and CDR2 FYNNEI. Here the CDR3 DNA reads TGTGCCAGCCGGTCGACAGGGGGCTCCTACGAGCAGTACTTC. It encodes CASRSTGGSYEQYF. The entire variable domain, with the rest obtained from reference TRBV2 and TRBJ2-7, is as follows: EPEVTQTPSHQVTQMGQEVILRCVPISNHLYFYWYRQILGQKVEFLVSFYNNEISEKSEIFDDQFSVERPDGSNFTLKIRSTKLEDSAMYFCASRSTGGSYEQYFGPGTRLTVT.

CDR3 sequence (DNA): TGTGCCAGCAGCCCGAGACCGGGTGTCACTGAAGCTTTCTTT. Translating it yields CASSPRPGVTEAFF. The chain links TRBV7-8 to TRBJ1-1; D remains ambiguous. The V gene's germline CDR1 is SGHVS and CDR2 FQNEAQ. The CDR3 extends over 14 amino acids. Deletions cut 5 bases from V and 4 bases from J, with 14 bases between. The full variable domain, in which reference TRBV7-8 and TRBJ1-1 provide the parts outside the CDR3, is GAGVSQSPRYKVAKRGQDVALRCDPISGHVSLFWYQQALGQGPEFLTYFQNEAQLDKSGLPSDRFFAERPEGSVSTLKIQRTQQEDSAVYLCASSPRPGVTEAFFGQGTRLTVV.

CDR3 sequence: CASSFSTVSNQPQHF. CDR3 sequence (DNA): TGTGCCAGCAGCTTCTCCACCGTAAGCAATCAGCCCCAGCATTTT. The chain carries TRBV11-2 and TRBJ1-5; D is ambiguous. V was shortened by 3 bases and J by 1 base, with 10 bases between the two germline ends. This CDR3 is built from 15 residues. Germline V gene lookup returns CDR1 SGHAT and CDR2 FQNNGV.

CDR3 DNA: TGTGCCAGCAGTTTACGGGATAGCAATCAGCCCCAGCATTTT. Translation: CASSLRDSNQPQHF. The chain is built from TRBV27 and TRBJ1-5; D ambiguous. CDR1 and CDR2 from the germline V gene are MNHEY and SMNVEV (reference sequence). Between the trimmed V and J ends, which lost 2 bases and 0 bases, there was a span of 5 bases. The CDR3 contains 14 residues.

This clone was detected once. The chain couples TRBV25-1 to TRBJ2-5; weak D call: TRBD2 (6 bases). Germline CDR1 and CDR2: MGHDK and SYGVNS. Trimming cost V 3 bases and J 5 bases, with 16 bases left between them. This CDR3 region has 15 residues. CDR3 region: CASSDPEGNNETQYF. The DNA of the CDR3 is TGTGCCAGCAGTGATCCGGAGGGGAATAACGAGACCCAGTACTTC. The full variable domain, completed using reference TRBV25-1 and TRBJ2-5, is EADIYQTPRYLVIGTGKKITLECSQTMGHDKMYWYQQDPGMELHLIHYSYGVNSTEKGDLSSESTVSRIRTEHFPLTLESARPSHTSQYLCASSDPEGNNETQYFGPGTRLLVL.

The rearrangement joins TRBV5-1 to TRBJ2-1; no clear D gene. CDR1 and CDR2 (germline): SGHRS, YFSETQ. Trimming took off 0 bases at V and 5 bases at J, with 12 bases between the two ends. This CDR3 has 15 residues. The CDR3 DNA reads TGCGCCAGCAGCTTGGCTCGGACCTTGAACAATGAGCAGTTCTTC. This sequence encodes CASSLARTLNNEQFF.

The chain combines TRBV7-2 with TRBJ2-1; D is undetermined. CDR1 and CDR2 from the germline V gene are SGHTA and FQGNSA. The CDR3 loop spans 14 amino acids. V gave up 5 bases and J gave up 9 bases, with 17 bases separating them. Here the CDR3 reads CASSPNSLVGEQFF. CDR3 coding DNA: TGTGCCAGCAGCCCGAATAGCCTGGTAGGTGAGCAGTTCTTC.

The V and J genes are TRBV19 and TRBJ1-1; D unclear. The V and J ends lost 7 bases and 6 bases respectively, with 9 bases between them. Germline V gene lookup returns CDR1 LNHDA and CDR2 SQIVND (reference sequence). This CDR3 is 11 amino acids long. CDR3 residues: CASIEAAEAFF. The CDR3 DNA reads TGTGCCAGTATAGAGGCAGCTGAAGCTTTCTTT.

The chain carries TRBV19 and TRBJ1-2; D uncertain. The CDR3 loop spans 10 amino acids. CDR1 LNHDA and CDR2 SQIVND come from the germline V gene (reference sequence). V shed 4 bases and J shed 8 bases, with 5 bases lying between them. The CDR3 region has the DNA TGTGCCAGTAGTAAAGGGGGCTACACCTTC. Amino acids: CASSKGGYTF.

The chain combines TRBV29-1 with TRBJ2-5, with D tentatively TRBD1 (5 bases). V lost 5 bases, J lost 2 bases, and 24 bases lay in between. Germline lookup yields CDR1 SQVTM and CDR2 ANQGSEA. The CDR3 covers 17 residues. Here the CDR3 DNA reads TGCAGCGTTTTACCCCCCAGGGAAGGGGCTCGGCAAGAGACCCAGTACTTC. It encodes CSVLPPREGARQETQYF.

This clone has only one observation. The rearrangement uses TRBV11-2 and TRBJ2-1; no clear D. Germline V lookup: CDR1 SGHAT, CDR2 FQNNGV. The CDR3 has 12 residues. The V end was cut by 5 bases, the J end by 6 bases, with 8 bases between. The CDR3: CASSPSGNEQFF. The CDR3 DNA follows: TGTGCCAGCAGCCCTTCAGGCAATGAGCAGTTCTTC.

The V gene is TRBV9, the J gene TRBJ1-2; D is uncertain. The germline V gene has CDR1 SGDLS and CDR2 YYNGEE. Trimming left V 4 bases short and J 0 bases short, with 13 bases between. The CDR3 length is 15 residues. The CDR3 DNA follows: TGTGCCAGCAGCCCCCGGTTGGACGCTAACTATGGCTACACCTTC. The encoded protein is CASSPRLDANYGYTF.

The chain links TRBV5-4 to TRBJ2-5; 11 positions match TRBD2. Trimming removed 4 bases from V and 3 bases from J; junction bases left unmatched: 2. This CDR3 contains 14 residues. Germline CDR1 reads SGHNT; CDR2 reads YYREEE (reference sequence). As DNA, the CDR3 is TGTGCCAGCAGCCCGGGACTAGCGGAAGAGACCCAGTACTTC. Translating gives CASSPGLAEETQYF. The whole variable domain, remainder taken from reference TRBV5-4 and TRBJ2-5, is ETGVTQSPTHLIKTRGQQVTLRCSSQSGHNTVSWYQQALGQGPQFIFQYYREEENGRGNFPPRFSGLQFPNYSSELNVNALELDDSALYLCASSPGLAEETQYFGPGTRLLVL.

The genes are TRBV5-6 and TRBJ1-4; D ambiguous. CDR1 is SGHDT, CDR2 YYEEEE, per germline. Trimming cost V 4 bases and J 0 bases, with 4 bases left between them. The CDR3 is 13 residues long. In nucleotides, the CDR3 is TGTGCCAGCAGCGGTACAACTAATGAAAAACTGTTTTTT. It translates to CASSGTTNEKLFF.

DNA of the CDR3: TGTGCCAGCTCACCTCTGACAGACCGAGAGCAGTTCTTC. This gives the protein CASSPLTDREQFF. The chain couples TRBV18 to TRBJ2-1; tentative D call: TRBD1 (5 bases). This CDR3 has 13 amino acids. V lost 3 bases, J lost 10 bases, and 13 bases lay in between. CDR1 and CDR2 from the germline V gene are KGHSH and LQKENI.

This clone was seen just once. V gene TRBV6-4 combines with J gene TRBJ2-2; TRBD1 matches at 8 bases. The CDR3 covers 13 residues. V lost 8 bases, J lost 6 bases, and 5 bases stayed unmatched. The V gene's germline CDR1 is MRHNA and CDR2 SNTAGT. CDR3 sequence (DNA): TGTGCCAGCCAACAGACAGGGGCCGGGGAGCTGTTTTTT. It translates to CASQQTGAGELFF.

The rearrangement uses TRBV6-5 and TRBJ1-2, with unresolved D. Germline V gene sequence: CDR1 MNHEY, CDR2 SVGAGI. The CDR3 is 13 residues long. V lost 0 bases and J 6 bases, leaving 8 bases between the germline ends. The CDR3 reads CASSYSRKDGYTF. The CDR3 DNA sequence: TGTGCCAGCAGTTACTCGAGAAAAGATGGCTACACCTTC.

The sample holds a few counts of this clone. The chain combines TRBV6-1 with TRBJ1-2; D unresolved. The CDR3 extends over 12 amino acids. The V end was cut by 3 bases, the J end by 7 bases, with 9 bases between. Germline values: CDR1 MNHNS, CDR2 SASEGT. The DNA for the CDR3 is TGTGCCAGCAGTGATCTTTTTGGTGGCTACACCTTC. This translates into CASSDLFGGYTF.